This passage covers 19 T cell receptor beta chains from one sample sequenced in a study of blood T cell repertoires in COVID-19. Produced via immunoSEQ multiplex PCR; TCRdb's table is partial and in-frame only. The sample holds 95,000 to 120,000 clones, about 88% seen once. The sequenced material came from peripheral blood. The receptors were gathered from a human donor in a cohort sampled during active COVID-19.

The rearrangement links TRBV6-5 to TRBJ1-1, with TRBD1 identical over 8 bases. V gave up 8 bases and J gave up 1 base; unmatched junction bases: 9. This CDR3 is 15 amino acids long. Germline loops: CDR1 MNHEY, CDR2 SVGAGI. The CDR3 loop is CASSKLGTGNTEAFF. CDR3 sequence (DNA): TGTGCCAGCTCCAAACTAGGGACAGGGAACACTGAAGCTTTCTTT.

The sample holds one count of this clone. CDR3 nucleotide sequence: TGTGCCAGCAGCTTAGCGTTGGGGACAGGCGACTACGAGCAGTACTTC. It codes for CASSLALGTGDYEQYF. The chain uses TRBV7-9 and TRBJ2-7; TRBD1 aligns across 8 bases. The germline V gene encodes CDR1 SEHNR and CDR2 FQNEAQ (reference sequence). Losses at the gene ends were 0 bases for V and 3 bases for J; bases not matched to a gene: 7. The CDR3 spans 16 residues.

The gene calls are TRBV5-1 and TRBJ2-1; 13 bases line up with TRBD2. Trimming removed 4 bases from V and 10 bases from J; junction bases left unmatched: 8. CDR1 and CDR2 from the germline V gene are SGHRS and YFSETQ. CDR3 length equals 15 residues. CDR3 bases: TGCGCCAGCAGCCCCCCGGGACTAGCGGGGAAGGAGCAGTTCTTC. Its protein is CASSPPGLAGKEQFF.

J is TRBJ2-5 and V is TRBV25-1; tentatively, D is TRBD1 (6 bases). Trimming left V 5 bases short and J 2 bases short, with 9 bases between. Per the germline V gene, CDR1 is MGHDK and CDR2 is SYGVNS. This CDR3 is built from 13 residues. The CDR3 coding sequence is TGTGCCAGCAGTACAGGGCGGCAAGAGACCCAGTACTTC. Translating gives CASSTGRQETQYF.

The chain has TRBV6-1 and TRBJ2-7; D remains unclear. V was clipped by 3 bases and J by 6 bases, with 9 bases between them. The CDR3 consists of 12 residues. Germline V gene sequence: CDR1 MNHNS, CDR2 SASEGT. The CDR3 region has the DNA TGTGCCAGCAGTGAGACTGTGGGCGAGCAGTACTTC. It encodes CASSETVGEQYF.

V gene TRBV5-1 combines with J gene TRBJ1-1; D might be TRBD1 (6 bases). V was trimmed by 3 bases and J by 0 bases, leaving 12 bases between them. This CDR3 is built from 15 residues. The germline CDR1 and CDR2 sequences are SGHRS and YFSETQ. CDR3 DNA sequence: TGCGCCAGCAGCTCGCCGGGGACAATGAACACTGAAGCTTTCTTT. It specifies CASSSPGTMNTEAFF.

The V call is TRBV10-3, the J call TRBJ2-1; 9 nucleotides align to TRBD2. The germline V gene encodes CDR1 ENHRY and CDR2 SYGVKD. The CDR3 has 15 residues. The ends lost 0 bases at V and 7 bases at J; junction bases unmatched: 4. The CDR3 DNA follows: TGTGCCATCAGTGAGTCGCGGGGGGGCCGGAATGAGCAGTTCTTC. Protein: CAISESRGGRNEQFF.

J is TRBJ2-2 and V is TRBV19; D uncertain. V was shortened by 3 bases and J by 5 bases, with 16 bases between the two germline ends. CDR1 is LNHDA, CDR2 SQIVND, per germline (reference sequence). The CDR3 sequence is 16 residues long. The CDR3 DNA sequence: TGTGCCAGTAGTATCCAGGTCCTTTCTGGGACCGGGGAGCTGTTTTTT. It yields the protein CASSIQVLSGTGELFF.

This clone has a handful of counts. The chain uses TRBV2 and TRBJ1-2; 7 bases align to TRBD1. The CDR3 spans 12 residues. V was clipped by 6 bases and J by 4 bases; unmatched bases: 2. Germline V gene lookup returns CDR1 SNHLY and CDR2 FYNNEI. CDR3 loop: CASRAGGYGYTF. Written as DNA, the CDR3 is TGTGCCAGCAGAGCAGGGGGCTATGGCTACACCTTC.

V is TRBV7-2 and J is TRBJ2-7; weak D call: TRBD1 (6 bases). Trimming took 5 bases from V and 3 from J, leaving 11 bases between them. The CDR3 contains 13 residues. Germline V CDR1 and CDR2: SGHTA, FQGNSA. The CDR3 region is CASSLGQIYEQYF. Written as DNA, the CDR3 is TGTGCCAGCAGCCTAGGACAGATCTACGAGCAGTACTTC.

This clone was counted a single time. The gene calls are TRBV6-1 and TRBJ1-4, with unresolved D. The CDR3 runs to 16 residues. CDR1 is MNHNS and CDR2 is SASEGT in the germline V gene. The V end was cut by 0 bases, the J end by 0 bases, with 8 bases between. The CDR3 reads CASSEARGATNEKLFF. CDR3 nucleotides: TGTGCCAGCAGTGAAGCCCGGGGTGCAACTAATGAAAAACTGTTTTTT.

The chain couples TRBV6-1 to TRBJ2-2, with D possibly matching TRBD2 (6 bases). V shed 2 bases and J shed 4 bases, with 14 bases lying between them. Germline assignment: CDR1 MNHNS and CDR2 SASEGT. CDR3 size: 16 residues. The CDR3 spells CASSEYPGRSTGELFF. Here the CDR3 DNA reads TGTGCCAGCAGTGAATACCCAGGGAGGAGCACCGGGGAGCTGTTTTTT.

The rearrangement links TRBV7-2 to TRBJ2-1; D may be TRBD2 (6 bases). The V and J ends lost 7 bases and 0 bases respectively, with 13 bases between them. The CDR3 runs 15 residues. Germline V CDR1 and CDR2: SGHTA, FQGNSA. In DNA, the CDR3 is TGTGCCAGCACCGTTAGCGGTAGCTCCTACAATGAGCAGTTCTTC. It yields the protein CASTVSGSSYNEQFF.

This clone was recorded a few times. V and J are TRBV5-5 and TRBJ1-2, with 7 bases lining up with TRBD1. Germline values: CDR1 SGHKS, CDR2 YYEKEE (reference sequence). The CDR3 has 16 amino acids. J lost 1 base, V lost 2 bases, and 8 bases had no gene match. This CDR3 is CASSFKQGRDNYGYTF. In nucleotides, the CDR3 is TGTGCCAGCAGCTTTAAACAGGGGAGAGATAACTATGGCTACACCTTC.

V gene TRBV11-2 combines with J gene TRBJ1-1; no definite D call. CDR3 length: 15 amino acids. CDR1 is SGHAT, CDR2 FQNNGV, per germline. V was shortened by 0 bases and J by 5 bases, with 13 bases between the two germline ends. The chain's CDR3 is CASSLDGVLTTEAFF. CDR3 sequence (DNA): TGTGCCAGCAGCTTAGACGGGGTCTTGACGACTGAAGCTTTCTTT. The whole variable domain, filled in from reference TRBV11-2 and TRBJ1-1, reads EAGVAQSPRYKIIEKRQSVAFWCNPISGHATLYWYQQILGQGPKLLIQFQNNGVVDDSQLPKDRFSAERLKGVDSTLKIQPAKLEDSAVYLCASSLDGVLTTEAFFGQGTRLTVV.

The chain uses TRBV7-8 and TRBJ2-2; 9 bases align to TRBD1. Trimming removed 1 base from V and 7 bases from J; junction bases left unmatched: 4. The CDR3 spans 15 residues. Germline assignment: CDR1 SGHVS and CDR2 FQNEAQ. The CDR3 loop reads CASSLDRGLGGELFF. CDR3 DNA: TGTGCCAGCAGCTTAGACAGGGGGCTTGGCGGGGAGCTGTTTTTT.

This chain uses TRBV5-1 with TRBJ2-5, with D hard to call. CDR1 and CDR2 from the germline V gene are SGHRS and YFSETQ. The V gene lost 4 bases and the J gene lost 1 base, with 17 bases spanning the gap. The CDR3 loop spans 16 amino acids. In DNA form, the CDR3 reads TGCGCCAGCAGCCCGTCGCCCCCAGGATTCCAAGAGACCCAGTACTTC. This translates into CASSPSPPGFQETQYF.

In this sample, this clone turned up once. The V gene is TRBV30, the J gene TRBJ2-1; 10 bases align to TRBD1. This CDR3 is built from 15 residues. Unmatched junction bases numbered 7, after V lost 3 bases and J lost 5 bases. Germline CDR1 is GTSNPN and CDR2 is SVGIG (reference sequence). The CDR3 sequence: CAWSLGTGVDNEQFF. The CDR3 bases are TGTGCCTGGAGCCTTGGGACAGGGGTTGACAATGAGCAGTTCTTC.

The chain employs TRBV6-6 and TRBJ1-5; 11 bases align to TRBD1. CDR3 size: 16 residues. V was pared by 7 bases and J by 7 bases, with 12 bases of the junction left unmatched. Germline CDR1 MNHNY, CDR2 SVGAGI (reference sequence). The CDR3, as DNA: TGTGCCAGCAACCAAAACGGGGACAGGGGGAAACAGCCCCAGCATTTT. It is translated as CASNQNGDRGKQPQHF.